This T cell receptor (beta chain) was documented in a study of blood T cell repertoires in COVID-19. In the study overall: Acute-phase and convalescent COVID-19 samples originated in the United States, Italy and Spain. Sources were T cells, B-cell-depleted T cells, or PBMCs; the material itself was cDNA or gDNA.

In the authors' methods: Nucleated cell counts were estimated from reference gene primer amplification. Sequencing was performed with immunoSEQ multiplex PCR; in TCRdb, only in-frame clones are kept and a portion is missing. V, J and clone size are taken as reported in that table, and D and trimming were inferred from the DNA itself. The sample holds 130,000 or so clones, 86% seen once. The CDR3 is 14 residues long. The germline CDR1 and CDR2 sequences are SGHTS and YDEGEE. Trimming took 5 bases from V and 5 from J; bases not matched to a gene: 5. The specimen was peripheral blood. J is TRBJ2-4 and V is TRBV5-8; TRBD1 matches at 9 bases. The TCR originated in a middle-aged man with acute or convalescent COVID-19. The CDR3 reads CASRRRQGENIQYF. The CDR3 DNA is TGTGCCAGCAGACGCAGACAGGGGGAAAACATTCAGTACTTC.